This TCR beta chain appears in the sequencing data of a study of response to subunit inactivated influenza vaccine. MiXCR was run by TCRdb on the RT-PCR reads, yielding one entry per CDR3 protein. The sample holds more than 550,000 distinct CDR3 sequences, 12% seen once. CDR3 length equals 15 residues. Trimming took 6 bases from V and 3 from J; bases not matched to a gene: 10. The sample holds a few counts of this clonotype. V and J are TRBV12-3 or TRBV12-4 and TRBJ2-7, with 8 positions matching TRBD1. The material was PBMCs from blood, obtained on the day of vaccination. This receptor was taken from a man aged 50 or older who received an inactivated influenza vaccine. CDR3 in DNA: TGTGCCAGCAGCTTTGACAGGGGTATAGGCTACGAGCAGTACTTC. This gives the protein CASSFDRGIGYEQYF.